The 11 T cell receptor beta chains below all came from one sample that was sequenced in a study of blood T cell repertoires in COVID-19. TCRdb's table, derived via immunoSEQ multiplex PCR, lists solely in-frame clones and lacks some. The sample shows fewer than 400,000 clones, around 84% of them seen only once. The material sequenced was peripheral blood. Source of these receptors: a woman aged 18-30 years with acute or convalescent COVID-19.

V is TRBV3-1 (or the pseudogene TRBV3-2) and J is TRBJ2-3; 16 bases align to TRBD2. With 5 bases clipped from V and 5 bases from J, the junction kept 10 bases outside the gene matches. This CDR3 has 18 amino acids. CDR1 and CDR2 from the germline V gene are LGHDT and YNNKEL (reference sequence). As DNA, the CDR3 is TGTGCCAGCAGCGGACCCGGGACTAGCGGGGGGGCGGTAGATACGCAGTATTTT. As protein: CASSGPGTSGGAVDTQYF.

The chain recombines TRBV6-5 with TRBJ1-2; 7 bases fit TRBD1. V was pared by 0 bases and J by 11 bases, with 6 bases of the junction left unmatched. The CDR3 has 13 residues. Germline CDR1 is MNHEY and CDR2 is SVGAGI. The CDR3 is CASSYSTQGRYTF. The CDR3, as DNA: TGTGCCAGCAGTTACTCGACACAGGGGAGATACACCTTC.

This clone appeared once. The gene calls are TRBV19 and TRBJ1-2; TRBD1 agrees at 7 bases. Losses at the gene ends were 4 bases for V and 8 bases for J; bases not matched to a gene: 10. CDR1 is LNHDA and CDR2 is SQIVND in the germline V gene (reference sequence). The CDR3 runs 14 residues. CDR3 protein: CASSTGPQGFGYTF. The CDR3 coding sequence is TGTGCCAGTAGTACGGGCCCACAGGGGTTCGGCTACACCTTC.

The chain carries TRBV19 and TRBJ1-5; TRBD1 is a possible D gene (5 bases). Trimming removed 7 bases at V and 0 bases at J, with 13 bases between. Germline lookup yields CDR1 LNHDA and CDR2 SQIVND (reference sequence). The CDR3 has 15 amino acids. In nucleotides, the CDR3 is TGTGCCAGTAAGCCCTCGACAGATAGCAATCAGCCCCAGCATTTT. It codes for CASKPSTDSNQPQHF.

The CDR3 reads CASSYRTSGSGYEQYF. The CDR3 bases are TGTGCCAGCAGTTACCGGACTAGCGGGAGTGGGTACGAGCAGTACTTC. The rearrangement links TRBV28 to TRBJ2-7; 13 bases are shared with TRBD2. CDR3 size: 16 residues. J gave up 4 bases and V 4 bases, and 7 bases lay outside the gene matches. Germline V gene lookup returns CDR1 MDHEN and CDR2 SYDVKM.

V usage is TRBV7-8 and J usage is TRBJ2-1, with 9 bases matching TRBD2. V lost 5 bases to trimming and J lost 8 bases; unmatched junction nucleotides: 16. There are 17 residues in the CDR3. CDR1 SGHVS and CDR2 FQNEAQ come from the germline V gene. CDR3 residues: CASSHSGGPPPSHEQFF. The CDR3 region has the DNA TGTGCCAGCAGCCATAGCGGGGGACCTCCCCCCAGCCATGAGCAGTTCTTC.

This clone occurred a few times. V is TRBV10-1 and J is TRBJ1-5; D is uncertain. CDR1 is WNHNN, CDR2 SYGVQD, per germline (reference sequence). Trimming stripped 3 bases from V and 2 bases from J, with 2 bases between. This CDR3 has 12 amino acids. The CDR3 spells CASSDGNQPQHF. The DNA of the CDR3 is TGCGCCAGCAGTGACGGCAATCAGCCCCAGCATTTT.

This clone occurred once. The CDR3 protein is CASLPGALAGANEKLFF. DNA of the CDR3: TGTGCCAGCCTTCCTGGGGCCTTGGCCGGAGCTAATGAAAAACTGTTTTTT. The rearrangement links TRBV28 to TRBJ1-4; possible D gene TRBD1, 5 bases. Germline-derived CDR1 and CDR2 are MDHEN and SYDVKM. This CDR3 region has 17 residues. V was shortened by 8 bases and J by 3 bases, with 22 bases between the two germline ends.

The chain couples TRBV28 to TRBJ2-6; D is possibly TRBD2 (5 bases). The CDR3 has 18 amino acids. Germline loops: CDR1 MDHEN, CDR2 SYDVKM. Trimming stripped 2 bases from V and 4 bases from J, with 18 bases between. The CDR3 reads CASSLVSGRSAGANVLTF. DNA for the CDR3: TGTGCCAGCAGTTTAGTAAGCGGAAGATCGGCGGGGGCCAACGTCCTGACTTTC.

V and J are TRBV18 and TRBJ2-7; 8 bases are a match to TRBD2. CDR3 size: 16 residues. The J segment lost 4 bases and the V segment lost 3 bases, leaving 11 bases of the junction unmatched. Per germline, CDR1 KGHSH and CDR2 LQKENI. The CDR3 sequence is CASSPFYSGTLYEQYF. The CDR3 DNA sequence: TGTGCCAGCTCACCTTTCTATAGCGGGACTCTTTACGAGCAGTACTTC.

The CDR3 nucleotides are TGTGCCAGCAGTGAGGGGCCGTGGACTGAAGCTTTCTTT. Translating gives CASSEGPWTEAFF. The chain employs TRBV2 and TRBJ1-1; D perhaps matches TRBD1 (5 bases). Trimming removed 3 bases from V and 5 bases from J, with 10 bases in between. Germline CDR1 SNHLY, CDR2 FYNNEI. This CDR3 is 13 amino acids long.